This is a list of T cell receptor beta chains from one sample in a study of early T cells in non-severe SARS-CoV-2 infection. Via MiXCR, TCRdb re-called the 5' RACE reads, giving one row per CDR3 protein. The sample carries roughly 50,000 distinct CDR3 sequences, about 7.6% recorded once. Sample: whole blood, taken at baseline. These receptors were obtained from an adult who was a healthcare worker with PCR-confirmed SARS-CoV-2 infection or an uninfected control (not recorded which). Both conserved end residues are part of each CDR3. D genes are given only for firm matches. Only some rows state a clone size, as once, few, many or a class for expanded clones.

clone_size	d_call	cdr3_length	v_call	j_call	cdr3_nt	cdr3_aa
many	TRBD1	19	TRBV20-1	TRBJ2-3	TGCAGTGCTAGCTCAGGGGGATTTCTGGCCGATTCCAACCCAGATACGCAGTATTTT	CSASSGGFLADSNPDTQYF
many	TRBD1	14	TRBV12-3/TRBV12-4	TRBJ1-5	TGTGCCAGCAGTACAAACAGGGGTGATCAGCCCCAGCATTTT	CASSTNRGDQPQHF
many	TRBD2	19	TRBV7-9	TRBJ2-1	TGTGCCAGCAGCTTAGGGACTAGCGGGTCTCAGTTCACCTACAATGAGCAGTTCTTC	CASSLGTSGSQFTYNEQFF
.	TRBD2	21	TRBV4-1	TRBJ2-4	TGCGCCAGCAGCCACGGACGGCTAGGGACTAGCGGGGAACTAGCCAAAAACATTCAGTACTTC	CASSHGRLGTSGELAKNIQYF
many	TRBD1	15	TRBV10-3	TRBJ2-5	TGTGCCATCAGTGAGCCGCGACAGGGGGTTAGCACCCAGTACTTC	CAISEPRQGVSTQYF
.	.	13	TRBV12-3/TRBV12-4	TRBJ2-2	TGTGCCAGCGCTCTAGAGAACACCGGGGAGCTGTTTTTT	CASALENTGELFF
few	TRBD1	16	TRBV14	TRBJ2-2	TGTGCCAGCAGCCCAGGATGGGGACAGGGGCGCCCGGAGCTGTTTTTT	CASSPGWGQGRPELFF
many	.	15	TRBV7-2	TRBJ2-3	TGTGCCAGCAGCTTGGGGGGCTTGGGCACAGATACGCAGTATTTT	CASSLGGLGTDTQYF
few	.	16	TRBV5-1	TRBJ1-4	TGCGCCAGCAGCGCCACCTTCGACAGGCCCGACGAAAAACTGTTTTTT	CASSATFDRPDEKLFF
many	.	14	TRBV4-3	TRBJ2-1	TGCGCCAGCAGCCCAGGTTCCCCGGCAAATGAGCAGTTCTTC	CASSPGSPANEQFF
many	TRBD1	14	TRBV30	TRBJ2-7	TGTGCCTGGAGTGAACAGGGGCGAGGCTACGAGCAGTACTTC	CAWSEQGRGYEQYF
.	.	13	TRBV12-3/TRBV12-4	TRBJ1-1	TGTGCCAGCAGTCCAACAAGACAGACTGAAGCTTTCTTT	CASSPTRQTEAFF
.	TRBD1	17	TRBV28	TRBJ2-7	TGTGCCAGCAGTTTATATCCCAGGACAGGACTCTCCTACGAGCAGTACTTC	CASSLYPRTGLSYEQYF
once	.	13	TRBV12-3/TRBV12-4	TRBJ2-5	TGTGCCAGCAGTTTTTTTGCGGAAGAGACCCAGTACTTC	CASSFFAEETQYF
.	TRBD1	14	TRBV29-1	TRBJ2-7	TGCAGCGTTCGGAACAGGGGGCCCTCCTACGAGCAGTACTTC	CSVRNRGPSYEQYF